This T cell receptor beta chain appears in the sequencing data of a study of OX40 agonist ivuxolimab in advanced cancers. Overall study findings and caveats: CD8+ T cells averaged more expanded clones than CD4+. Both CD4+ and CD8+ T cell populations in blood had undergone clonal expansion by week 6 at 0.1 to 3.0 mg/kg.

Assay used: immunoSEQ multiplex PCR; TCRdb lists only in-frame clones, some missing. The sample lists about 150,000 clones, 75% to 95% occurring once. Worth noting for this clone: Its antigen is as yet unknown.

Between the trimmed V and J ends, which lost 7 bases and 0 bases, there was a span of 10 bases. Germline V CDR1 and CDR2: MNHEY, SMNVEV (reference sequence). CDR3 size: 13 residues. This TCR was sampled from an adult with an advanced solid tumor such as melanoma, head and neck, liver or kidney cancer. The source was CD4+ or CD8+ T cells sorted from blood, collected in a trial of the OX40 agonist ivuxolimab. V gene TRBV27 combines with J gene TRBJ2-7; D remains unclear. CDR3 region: CASNPGGSYEQYF. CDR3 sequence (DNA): TGTGCCAGCAACCCGGGTGGCTCCTACGAGCAGTACTTC.